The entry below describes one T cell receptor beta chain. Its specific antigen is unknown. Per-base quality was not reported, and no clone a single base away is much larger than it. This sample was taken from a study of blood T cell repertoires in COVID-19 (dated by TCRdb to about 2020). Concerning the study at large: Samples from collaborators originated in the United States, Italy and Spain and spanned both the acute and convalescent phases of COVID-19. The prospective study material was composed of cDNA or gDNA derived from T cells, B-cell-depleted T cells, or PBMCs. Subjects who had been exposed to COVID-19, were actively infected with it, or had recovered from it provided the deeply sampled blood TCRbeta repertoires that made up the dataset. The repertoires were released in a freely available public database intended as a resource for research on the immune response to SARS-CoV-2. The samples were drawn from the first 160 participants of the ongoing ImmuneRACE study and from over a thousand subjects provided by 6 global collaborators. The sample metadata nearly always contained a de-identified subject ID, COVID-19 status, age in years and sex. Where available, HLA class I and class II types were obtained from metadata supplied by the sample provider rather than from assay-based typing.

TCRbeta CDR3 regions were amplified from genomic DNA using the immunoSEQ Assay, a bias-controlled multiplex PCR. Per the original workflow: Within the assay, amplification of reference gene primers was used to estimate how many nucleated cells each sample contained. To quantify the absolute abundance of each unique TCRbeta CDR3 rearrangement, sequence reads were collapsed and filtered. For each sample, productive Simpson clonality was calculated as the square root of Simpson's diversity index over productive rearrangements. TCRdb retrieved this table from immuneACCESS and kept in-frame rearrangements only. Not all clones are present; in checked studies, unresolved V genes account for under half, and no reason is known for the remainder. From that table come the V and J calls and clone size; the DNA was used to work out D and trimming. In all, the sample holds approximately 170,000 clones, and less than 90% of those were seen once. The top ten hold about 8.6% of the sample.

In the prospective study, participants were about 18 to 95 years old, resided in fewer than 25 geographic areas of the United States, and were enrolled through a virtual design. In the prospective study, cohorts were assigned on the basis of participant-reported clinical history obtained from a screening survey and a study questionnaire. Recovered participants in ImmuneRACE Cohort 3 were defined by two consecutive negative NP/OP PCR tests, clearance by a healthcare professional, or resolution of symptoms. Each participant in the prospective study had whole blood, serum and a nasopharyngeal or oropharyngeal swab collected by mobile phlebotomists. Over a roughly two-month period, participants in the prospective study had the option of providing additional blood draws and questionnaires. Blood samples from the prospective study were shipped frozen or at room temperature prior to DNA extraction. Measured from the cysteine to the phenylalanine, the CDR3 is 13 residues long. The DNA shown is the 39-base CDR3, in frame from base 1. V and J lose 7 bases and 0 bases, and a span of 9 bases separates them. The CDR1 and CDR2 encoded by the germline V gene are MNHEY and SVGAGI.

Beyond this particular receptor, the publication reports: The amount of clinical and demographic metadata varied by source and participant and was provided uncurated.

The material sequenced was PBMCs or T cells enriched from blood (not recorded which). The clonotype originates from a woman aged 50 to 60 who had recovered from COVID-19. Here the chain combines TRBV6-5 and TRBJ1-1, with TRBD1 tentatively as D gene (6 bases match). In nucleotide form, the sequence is TGTGCCAGCAAACAGGGCTTGAACACTGAAGCTTTCTTT. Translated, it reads CASKQGLNTEAFF.